This T cell receptor (beta chain) was sequenced for a study of breast tumors, draining lymph nodes, adjacent tissues. Samples came from axillary lymph nodes draining the breast cancer. Each CDR3 protein gets one entry after TCRdb re-called the multiplex PCR reads with MiXCR. The sample has roughly 130,000 distinct CDR3 sequences, 15% to 20% seen once; the top ten hold around 3.5%. The CDR3 is 14 residues long. V dropped 3 bases and J dropped 4; count of bases not matched to a gene: 3. This clonotype was seen ten or more times. This TCR came from a female donor with breast cancer. Some clones in this sample may be carry-over from other donors' samples. The sample was axillary lymph node tissue. The V call is TRBV12-3 or TRBV12-4, the J call TRBJ2-7; 10 bases align to TRBD1. CDR3 DNA: TGTGCCAGCAGTTTTCGGGACAGGGGTTACGAGCAGTACTTC. Its protein is CASSFRDRGYEQYF.